These 9 T cell receptor beta chains were all obtained from the same sample, sequenced in a study of shared clonotypes between healthy human individuals. CD45RO-negative, CCR7-positively selected cells formed the naive CD8 fraction, excluding terminally differentiated effector memory CD45RA+ cells. Clones were read by immunoSEQ multiplex PCR, and TCRdb kept only the in-frame ones, dropping some. The sample holds hundreds of thousands of clones; roughly nine tenths are singletons and the top ten take about 24%. Sequences were obtained from naive CD8+ T cells sorted from blood. These receptors were taken from a man aged 25 to 40 in good health.

The J gene is TRBJ2-1, the V gene TRBV6-6, with D possibly TRBD2 on 6 matching bases. Germline lookup yields CDR1 MNHNY and CDR2 SVGAGI (reference sequence). This CDR3 comprises 15 residues. Between the trimmed V and J ends, which lost 7 bases and 6 bases, there was a span of 19 bases. The CDR3 sequence is CASTGTGRVVNEQFF. The CDR3 DNA reads TGTGCCAGCACCGGGACTGGGAGAGTTGTCAATGAGCAGTTCTTC.

A remark on this clone: This sample also contains other DNA sequences that code for the same CDR3. The chain employs TRBV4-1 and TRBJ2-3; D is unclear. V gave up 4 bases and J gave up 0 bases, with 5 bases separating them. CDR3 size: 13 residues. The germline V gene has CDR1 MGHRA and CDR2 YSYEKL. In DNA form, the CDR3 reads TGCGCCAGCAGCCCCCCCAGCACAGATACGCAGTATTTT. Protein: CASSPPSTDTQYF.

The V call is TRBV30, the J call TRBJ2-2; weak D call: TRBD2 (6 bases). The CDR3 loop spans 16 amino acids. The V end lost 1 base, the J end lost 6 bases, and 18 bases lay between the germline ends. Germline V gives CDR1 GTSNPN, CDR2 SVGIG (reference sequence). The CDR3 here is CAWSADYQTVPGELFF. CDR3 nucleotides: TGTGCCTGGAGTGCGGACTATCAAACGGTCCCCGGGGAGCTGTTTTTT.

The V and J genes are TRBV28 and TRBJ2-5; tentatively, D is TRBD1 (5 bases). Germline values: CDR1 MDHEN, CDR2 SYDVKM. V lost 0 bases and J lost 4, with 9 bases in between. This CDR3 has 14 amino acids. The CDR3 reads CASSLWQGGETQYF. CDR3 coding DNA: TGTGCCAGCAGTTTATGGCAGGGTGGAGAGACCCAGTACTTC.

The genes are TRBV4-1 and TRBJ2-1, with D perhaps matching TRBD1 (6 bases). The germline gives CDR1 MGHRA, CDR2 YSYEKL. This CDR3 has 14 amino acids. V lost 3 bases to trimming and J lost 6 bases, with 12 bases between them. CDR3 sequence reads: CASSQVTGLNEQFF. CDR3 DNA: TGCGCCAGCAGCCAGGTAACAGGGCTCAATGAGCAGTTCTTC.

This rearrangement joins TRBV19 to TRBJ2-5; no clear D gene. From germline, CDR1 is LNHDA and CDR2 SQIVND (reference sequence). V was shortened by 3 bases and J by 1 base, with 6 bases between the two germline ends. CDR3 length: 13 amino acids. CDR3 in amino acids: CASSMWGQETQYF. Written as DNA, the CDR3 is TGTGCCAGTAGTATGTGGGGCCAAGAGACCCAGTACTTC.

This chain links TRBV4-1 with TRBJ2-3; D perhaps matches TRBD1 (6 bases). V was pared by 2 bases and J by 4 bases, with 13 bases between. CDR1 is MGHRA and CDR2 is YSYEKL in the germline V gene. The CDR3 totals 15 residues. The CDR3 loop is CASSQHLSGADTQYF. In DNA, the CDR3 is TGCGCCAGCAGCCAACATCTATCAGGGGCAGATACGCAGTATTTT.

This sequence joins TRBV14 and TRBJ2-7; 8 nucleotides line up with TRBD2. From germline, CDR1 is SGHDN and CDR2 FVKESK. The CDR3 runs 16 residues. The trim removed 0 bases at V and 0 bases at J, leaving 4 bases unmatched. CDR3 amino acids: CASSQDVGLGSYEQYF. The DNA of the CDR3 is TGTGCCAGCAGCCAAGATGTGGGACTAGGCTCCTACGAGCAGTACTTC.

The chain links TRBV10-3 to TRBJ2-1; TRBD2 matches 7 bases. The CDR3 is 13 amino acids. With V trimmed by 10 bases and J by 8 bases, 11 bases remained unmatched. CDR1 is ENHRY and CDR2 is SYGVKD in the germline V gene. The CDR3 coding sequence is TGTGCCACAGGGACTACTCAAGGGGATGAGCAGTTCTTC. Translating gives CATGTTQGDEQFF.